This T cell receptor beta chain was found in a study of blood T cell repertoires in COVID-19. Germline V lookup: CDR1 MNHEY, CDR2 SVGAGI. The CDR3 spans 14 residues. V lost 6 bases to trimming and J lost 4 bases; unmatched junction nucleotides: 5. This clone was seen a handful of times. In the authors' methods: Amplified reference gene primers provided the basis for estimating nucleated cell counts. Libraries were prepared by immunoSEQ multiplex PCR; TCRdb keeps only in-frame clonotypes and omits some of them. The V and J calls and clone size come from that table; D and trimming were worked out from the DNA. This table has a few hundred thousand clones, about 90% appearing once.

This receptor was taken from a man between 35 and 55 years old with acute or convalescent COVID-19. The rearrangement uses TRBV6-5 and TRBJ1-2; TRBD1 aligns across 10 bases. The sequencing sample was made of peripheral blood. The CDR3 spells CASRGQGLVYGYTF. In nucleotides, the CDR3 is TGTGCCAGCAGGGGACAGGGGTTAGTCTATGGCTACACCTTC.